Following are 12 T cell receptor beta chains from one sample sequenced in a study of T cell responses to AZD1222 COVID-19 vaccine. Only in-frame clones appear in the TCRdb table, and some are missing; sequencing was by immunoSEQ multiplex PCR. The sample includes around 88,000 clones, approximately 87% of them seen just once. The material was peripheral blood, obtained on day 0 of AZD1222 vaccination. All receptors derive from an adult in good health.

This chain uses TRBV6-1 with TRBJ1-1, with TRBD1 matching 7 bases. Looked up from germline, CDR1 is MNHNS and CDR2 is SASEGT. The CDR3 contains 14 residues. The ends lost 5 bases at V and 1 base at J; junction bases unmatched: 4. The DNA of the CDR3 is TGTGCCAGCAGTAGACAGGGCCAGAACACTGAAGCTTTCTTT. Translated: CASSRQGQNTEAFF.

J is TRBJ1-2 and V is TRBV28, with unresolved D. The germline V gene encodes CDR1 MDHEN and CDR2 SYDVKM. V was pared by 5 bases and J by 8 bases, with 12 bases between. The CDR3 totals 12 residues. CDR3 protein: CASSGQVGGYTF. DNA for the CDR3: TGTGCCAGCAGTGGCCAGGTGGGGGGCTACACCTTC.

This sequence joins TRBV12-3 or TRBV12-4 and TRBJ1-1; D not resolved. V shed 7 bases and J shed 11 bases, with 11 bases lying between them. The CDR3 is 10 residues long. The CDR3, as DNA: TGTGCCAGCACCAACCGGCGGGCTTTCTTT. The encoded protein is CASTNRRAFF.

The chain couples TRBV19 to TRBJ2-3; D is perhaps TRBD1 or TRBD2 (5 bases each). Germline V gives CDR1 LNHDA, CDR2 SQIVND (reference sequence). The CDR3 runs to 15 residues. Trimming removed 11 bases from V and 5 bases from J, with 23 bases in between. The CDR3 here is CAETGADSTEDTQYF. The CDR3 nucleotides are TGTGCCGAAACTGGGGCGGACTCTACAGAAGATACGCAGTATTTT.

J is TRBJ2-2 and V is TRBV7-6, with D unresolved. The CDR3 extends over 14 amino acids. Germline lookup yields CDR1 SGHVS and CDR2 FNYEAQ. Trimming stripped 1 base from V and 3 bases from J, with 6 bases between. This chain's CDR3 is CASSLVGDTGELFF. As DNA, the CDR3 is TGTGCCAGCAGCTTAGTAGGCGACACCGGGGAGCTGTTTTTT.

V is TRBV10-3 and J is TRBJ1-3; possible D gene TRBD1, 6 bases. This CDR3 is built from 15 residues. Germline CDR1 is ENHRY and CDR2 is SYGVKD. V was pared by 4 bases and J by 0 bases, with 10 bases between. CDR3 nucleotides: TGTGCCATCAGTGGACAGGCGAGCTCTGGAAACACCATATATTTT. It encodes CAISGQASSGNTIYF.

This chain joins TRBV19 and TRBJ2-2, with 13 bases lining up with TRBD2. CDR1 and CDR2 from the germline V gene are LNHDA and SQIVND (reference sequence). The CDR3 has 15 residues. Trimming at V came to 4 bases and at J to 7 bases, leaving 3 bases not matched to a gene. The CDR3 region is CASSRGLAGVGELFF. CDR3 coding DNA: TGTGCCAGTAGTAGAGGACTAGCGGGGGTCGGGGAGCTGTTTTTT.

This chain joins TRBV6-6 and TRBJ1-6, with D possibly being TRBD1 (5 bases). Germline V gene lookup returns CDR1 MNHNY and CDR2 SVGAGI (reference sequence). The CDR3 spans 14 residues. Trimming removed 5 bases at V and 8 bases at J, with 13 bases between. The CDR3 sequence: CASSTRAGDSPLHF. As DNA, the CDR3 is TGTGCCAGCAGTACGAGGGCGGGGGATTCACCCCTCCACTTT.

The chain recombines TRBV6-5 with TRBJ1-2, with D possibly being TRBD1 (5 bases). The CDR3 totals 15 residues. The germline V gene has CDR1 MNHEY and CDR2 SVGAGI. The V end was cut by 0 bases, the J end by 6 bases, with 14 bases between. The CDR3 reads CASSYSVGGSNGYTF. DNA for the CDR3: TGTGCCAGCAGTTACTCGGTCGGGGGGTCCAATGGCTACACCTTC.

The chain uses TRBV19 and TRBJ2-3; 12 bases align to TRBD2. The germline V gene encodes CDR1 LNHDA and CDR2 SQIVND (reference sequence). V gave up 6 bases and J gave up 0 bases; unmatched junction bases: 1. The CDR3 loop spans 15 amino acids. CDR3 residues: CASSGTSGSTDTQYF. The CDR3 nucleotides read TGTGCCAGTAGCGGGACTAGCGGGAGCACAGATACGCAGTATTTT.

The CDR3 spells CASSLSGGGLGNTIYF. The CDR3 DNA follows: TGTGCCAGCAGTTTATCCGGGGGGGGCTTGGGAAACACCATATATTTT. This chain uses TRBV27 with TRBJ1-3; possible D gene TRBD1, 6 bases. V shed 0 bases and J shed 4 bases, with 13 bases lying between them. The CDR3 has 16 amino acids. Per the germline V gene, CDR1 is MNHEY and CDR2 is SMNVEV (reference sequence).

CDR3 nucleotides: TGTGCCAGCAGTTTGCTCCGGACAGGGGGGAACACTGAAGCTTTCTTT. This sequence encodes CASSLLRTGGNTEAFF. V is TRBV27 and J is TRBJ1-1, with 10 bases matching TRBD1. V dropped 3 bases and J dropped 1; count of bases not matched to a gene: 5. The germline V gene has CDR1 MNHEY and CDR2 SMNVEV (reference sequence). This CDR3 contains 16 residues.